These 5 T cell receptor beta chains came from one sample sequenced in a study of cytomegalovirus exposure and HLA in healthy donors. The primer mix had 60 Vbeta and 13 Jbeta primers. Profiling relied on immunoSEQ multiplex PCR, and the TCRdb table lists in-frame clones only, not all of them. The data hold roughly 110,000 clones, with nearly 75% observed a single time. Sequencing was performed on PBMCs. The receptors were sampled from a man aged 25-45 years in good health and CMV-seropositive.

CDR3 nucleotides: TGTGCCAGCAGCTTAGGTGCAGGAAGCACAGATACGCAGTATTTT. Encoded protein: CASSLGAGSTDTQYF. The chain joins TRBV13 to TRBJ2-3, with D uncertain. Trimming pared 0 bases from V and 0 bases from J, leaving 7 bases between. Germline CDR1 and CDR2: PRHDT and FYEKMQ (reference sequence). CDR3 size: 15 residues.

The chain couples TRBV7-6 to TRBJ1-3, with 9 bases aligning to TRBD1. This CDR3 region has 17 residues. Per germline, CDR1 SGHVS and CDR2 FNYEAQ. V trimming: 2 bases; J trimming: 0 bases; junction bases outside the gene matches: 5. The CDR3 sequence: CASSLSGTGTSGNTIYF. CDR3 bases: TGTGCCAGCAGCTTATCTGGGACAGGGACCTCTGGAAACACCATATATTTT.

The chain joins TRBV6-5 to TRBJ1-6; D remains ambiguous. The CDR3 covers 14 residues. Germline lookup yields CDR1 MNHEY and CDR2 SVGAGI. Trimming stripped 4 bases from V and 3 bases from J, with 7 bases between. As DNA, the CDR3 is TGTGCCAGCAGTTCGGAGAACTATAATTCACCCCTCCACTTT. It specifies CASSSENYNSPLHF.

This clone occurred once. This chain links TRBV2 with TRBJ1-5; 7 nucleotides agree with TRBD1. J lost 3 bases, V lost 1 base, and 3 bases had no gene match. Germline lookup yields CDR1 SNHLY and CDR2 FYNNEI. The CDR3 runs to 15 residues. The CDR3 protein is CASSEEGQYNQPQHF. CDR3 nucleotides: TGTGCCAGCAGTGAAGAGGGACAGTACAATCAGCCCCAGCATTTT.

The chain uses TRBV6-1 and TRBJ1-1, with 7 bases matching TRBD1. With 2 bases clipped from V and 3 bases from J, the junction kept 3 bases outside the gene matches. The CDR3 extends over 14 amino acids. Per the germline V gene, CDR1 is MNHNS and CDR2 is SASEGT. In DNA form, the CDR3 reads TGTGCCAGCAGTGAAATAGGGGGCGACACTGAAGCTTTCTTT. The encoded protein is CASSEIGGDTEAFF.